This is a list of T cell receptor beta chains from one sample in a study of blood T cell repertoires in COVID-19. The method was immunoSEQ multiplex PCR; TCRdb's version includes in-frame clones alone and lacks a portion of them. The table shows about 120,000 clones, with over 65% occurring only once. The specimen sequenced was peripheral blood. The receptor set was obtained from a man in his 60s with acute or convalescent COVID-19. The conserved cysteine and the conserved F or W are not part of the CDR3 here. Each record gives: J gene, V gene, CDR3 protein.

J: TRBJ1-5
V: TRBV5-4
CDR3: ASSSGSNQPQH

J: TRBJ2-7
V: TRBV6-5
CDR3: ASKPGQVTYEQY

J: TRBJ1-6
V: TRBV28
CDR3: ASRPTGSSYNSPLH

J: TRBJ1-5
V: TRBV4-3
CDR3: ASSGTFTGERPQH

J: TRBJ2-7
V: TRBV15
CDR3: ATSRDEGDEQY

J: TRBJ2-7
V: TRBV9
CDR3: ASSKGEGYEQY

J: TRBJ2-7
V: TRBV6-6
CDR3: ASTSQTYEQY

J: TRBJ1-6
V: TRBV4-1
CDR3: ASSQDLRQGAGSPLH

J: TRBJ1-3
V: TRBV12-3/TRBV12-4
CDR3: ASSLLYGNTIY

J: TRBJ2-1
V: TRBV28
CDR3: ASSLAGTSGTNEQF

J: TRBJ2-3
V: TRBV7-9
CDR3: ASSLTGLQDTQY

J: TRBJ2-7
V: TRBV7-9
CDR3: ASSLPLAGGSHEQY

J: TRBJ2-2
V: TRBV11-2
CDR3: ASSFIASGELF

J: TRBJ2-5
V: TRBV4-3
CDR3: ASSQDSFSRGQTQY

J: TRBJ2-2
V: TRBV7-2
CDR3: ASSSRRLDGELF

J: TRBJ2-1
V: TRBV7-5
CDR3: ARSPMTGIVYNEQF

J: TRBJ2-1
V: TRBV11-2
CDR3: ASSFRTGTYNEQF

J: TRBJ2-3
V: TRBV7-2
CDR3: ASSSGTGPTSTDTQY

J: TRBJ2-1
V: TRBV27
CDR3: ASSESRGLAGVNEQF

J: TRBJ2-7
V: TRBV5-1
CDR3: ASSLRESGYEQY

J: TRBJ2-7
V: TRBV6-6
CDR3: ASSSSGLLREQY

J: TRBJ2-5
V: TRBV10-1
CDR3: ASSGRQGLETQY

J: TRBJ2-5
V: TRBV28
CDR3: ASSYAGGETQY

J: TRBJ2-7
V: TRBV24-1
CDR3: AIRQGPSYEQY

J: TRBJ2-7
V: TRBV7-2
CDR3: ASSTYRGQEQY

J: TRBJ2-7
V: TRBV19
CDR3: ASSLAGLGYEQY

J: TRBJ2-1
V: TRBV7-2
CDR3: ASSLGTGSLSYNEQF

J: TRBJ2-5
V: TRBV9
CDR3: ASSVSGDSQETQY

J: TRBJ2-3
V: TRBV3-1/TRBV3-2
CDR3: ASSLSGTSDTQY

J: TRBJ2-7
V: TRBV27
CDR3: ASSPGLASREQY

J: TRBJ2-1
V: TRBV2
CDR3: ASVPGLADNEQF

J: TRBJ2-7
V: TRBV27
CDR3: ASSPLNAVSSYEQY

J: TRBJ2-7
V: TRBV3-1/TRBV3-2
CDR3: ASSPLAGGPYEQY

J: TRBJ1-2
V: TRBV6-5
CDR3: ASSSNNRATGYT

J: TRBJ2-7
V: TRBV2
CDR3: ASSVQGWDEQY

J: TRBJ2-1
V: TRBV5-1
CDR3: ASSRLAGGNYNEQF

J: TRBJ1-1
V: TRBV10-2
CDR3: ASSDQGDPRAF

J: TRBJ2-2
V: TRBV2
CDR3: ASSGTSGIGGELF

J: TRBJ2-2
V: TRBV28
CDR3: ASASGGGGELF

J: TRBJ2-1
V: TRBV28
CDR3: ASSFPPGRTRNEQF

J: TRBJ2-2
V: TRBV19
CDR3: ASTPRTGGDTGELF

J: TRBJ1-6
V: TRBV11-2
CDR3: ASSLDVLGNSPLH

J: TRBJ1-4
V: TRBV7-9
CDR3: ASSPGAGEGARRGKLF

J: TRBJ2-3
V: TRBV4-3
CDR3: ASSHTSGAADTQY